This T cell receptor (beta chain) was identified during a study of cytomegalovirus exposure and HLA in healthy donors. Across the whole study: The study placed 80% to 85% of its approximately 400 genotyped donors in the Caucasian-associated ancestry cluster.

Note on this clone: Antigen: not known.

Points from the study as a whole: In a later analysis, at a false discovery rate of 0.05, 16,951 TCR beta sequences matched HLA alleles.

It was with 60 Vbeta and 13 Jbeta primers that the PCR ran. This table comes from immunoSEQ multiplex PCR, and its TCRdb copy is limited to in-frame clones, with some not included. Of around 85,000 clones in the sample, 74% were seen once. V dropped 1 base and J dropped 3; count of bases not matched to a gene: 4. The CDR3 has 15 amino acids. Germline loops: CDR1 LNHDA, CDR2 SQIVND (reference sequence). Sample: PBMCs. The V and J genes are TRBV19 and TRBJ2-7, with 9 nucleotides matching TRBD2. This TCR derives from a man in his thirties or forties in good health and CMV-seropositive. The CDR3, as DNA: TGTGCCAGTAGTATAGGGGCTAGCGGGGACTACGAGCAGTACTTC. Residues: CASSIGASGDYEQYF.